The 18 T cell receptor beta chains below were found in one sample sequenced in a study of long-term antiretroviral therapy in people with HIV. This was the immunoSEQ v3.0 assay at survey level. Profiled with immunoSEQ multiplex PCR; TCRdb holds only in-frame clones, not every one. The sample records some 22,000 clones, 85% being singletons. This sample comprised unsorted PBMCs, obtained about 4 years after starting antiretroviral therapy. These receptors all stem from a man between 18 and 35 years old with HIV.

J is TRBJ2-3 and V is TRBV10-2, with D possibly matching TRBD2 (6 bases). Germline assignment: CDR1 WSHSY and CDR2 SAAADI. Trimming shortened V by 6 bases and J by 0 bases, and 7 bases separated the two germline ends. The CDR3 is 13 amino acids. CDR3 protein: CASRGLSTDTQYF. Written as DNA, the CDR3 is TGCGCCAGCAGGGGACTCAGCACAGATACGCAGTATTTT.

This chain uses TRBV9 with TRBJ2-5; D may be TRBD2 (5 bases). The germline V gene has CDR1 SGDLS and CDR2 YYNGEE. Trimming pared 0 bases from V and 5 bases from J, leaving 11 bases between. The CDR3 is 14 residues long. The CDR3 DNA reads as TGTGCCAGCAGCGTAGCGTACCGCGGGGAGACCCAGTACTTC. Translated, it gives CASSVAYRGETQYF.

The chain joins TRBV30 to TRBJ1-1; weak D call: TRBD1 (5 bases). Per germline, CDR1 GTSNPN and CDR2 SVGIG (reference sequence). This CDR3 region has 13 residues. The CDR3 loop is CAADILMNTEAFF. The CDR3 nucleotides are TGTGCTGCGGACATATTAATGAACACTGAAGCTTTCTTT.

V and J are TRBV5-6 and TRBJ2-1; tentatively, D is TRBD1 (5 bases). The germline gives CDR1 SGHDT, CDR2 YYEEEE. The CDR3 totals 14 residues. Trimming left V 2 bases short and J 0 bases short, with 6 bases between. In DNA form, the CDR3 reads TGTGCCAGCAGCTTTGGGGCCTCCTACAATGAGCAGTTCTTC. It is translated as CASSFGASYNEQFF.

The J gene is TRBJ1-4, the V gene TRBV6-1; D might be TRBD1 (5 bases). The CDR3 totals 12 residues. Germline V gene sequence: CDR1 MNHNS, CDR2 SASEGT. The V gene lost 7 bases and the J gene lost 8 bases, with 11 bases spanning the gap. CDR3 nucleotides: TGTGCCAGCACAAGAGGGGACGAAAAACTGTTTTTT. This sequence encodes CASTRGDEKLFF.

This rearrangement joins TRBV2 to TRBJ1-5; D ambiguous. V lost 4 bases and J 5 bases, leaving 9 bases between the germline ends. Germline V gives CDR1 SNHLY, CDR2 FYNNEI. CDR3 size: 13 residues. The CDR3 sequence: CASSANLDQPQHF. CDR3 DNA: TGTGCCAGCAGTGCGAATCTGGATCAGCCCCAGCATTTT.

Note on this clone: At one end, the junction sequence differs from germline, possibly due to a read error. V usage is TRBV6-6 and J usage is TRBJ2-1, with a weak D call TRBD1 (6 bases). The germline V gene encodes CDR1 MNHNY and CDR2 SVGAGI (reference sequence). The CDR3 is 14 amino acids. This CDR3 is CASGSGASHNEQFF. The CDR3 DNA follows: TGTGCCAGCGGATCAGGGGCCTCCCACAATGAGCAGTTCTTC.

The chain combines TRBV5-1 with TRBJ1-6; no firm D call. The CDR3 is made up of 17 amino acids. Germline V CDR1 and CDR2: SGHRS, YFSETQ. The V end lost 0 bases, the J end lost 0 bases, and 10 bases lay between the germline ends. The CDR3 reads CASSLVEGSSYNSPLHF. CDR3 coding DNA: TGCGCCAGCAGCTTGGTTGAGGGAAGCTCCTATAATTCACCCCTCCACTTT. Full variable domain (remainder filled in from reference TRBV5-1 and TRBJ1-6): KAGVTQTPRYLIKTRGQQVTLSCSPISGHRSVSWYQQTPGQGLQFLFEYFSETQRNKGNFPGRFSGRQFSNSRSEMNVSTLELGDSALYLCASSLVEGSSYNSPLHFGNGTRLTVT.

V is TRBV6-5 and J is TRBJ1-5; no clear D. The V and J ends lost 9 bases and 4 bases respectively, with 19 bases between them. Germline CDR1 reads MNHEY; CDR2 reads SVGAGI. This CDR3 region has 15 residues. The CDR3 coding sequence is TGTGCCAGTGCCGAGGGCACCCTATCTAATCAGCCCCAGCATTTT. Translating it yields CASAEGTLSNQPQHF.

The chain carries TRBV21-1 and TRBJ2-1; TRBD2 was called by the table and not checked on the DNA. TRBV21-1 is termed a pseudogene. The CDR3 covers 16 residues. CDR3 sequence reads: CASSKDVPGGLYEQFF. The CDR3 DNA sequence: TGTGCCAGCAGCAAAGATGTCCCGGGGGGGTTATATGAGCAGTTCTTC.

This sequence joins TRBV2 and TRBJ2-2; 8 bases match TRBD2. The germline V gene encodes CDR1 SNHLY and CDR2 FYNNEI. The CDR3 runs to 15 residues. The V gene end was trimmed by 4 bases and the J gene end by 2 bases; junction bases not matched to a gene: 3. The CDR3 bases are TGTGCCAGCAGTGCAGCGGGGGTAAACACCGGGGAGCTGTTTTTT. This encodes CASSAAGVNTGELFF. The whole variable domain, filled in from reference TRBV2 and TRBJ2-2, reads EPEVTQTPSHQVTQMGQEVILRCVPISNHLYFYWYRQILGQKVEFLVSFYNNEISEKSEIFDDQFSVERPDGSNFTLKIRSTKLEDSAMYFCASSAAGVNTGELFFGEGSRLTVL.

The chain couples TRBV5-1 to TRBJ2-7, with D perhaps matching TRBD1 (6 bases). CDR1 and CDR2 (germline): SGHRS, YFSETQ. CDR3 length equals 19 residues. V lost 2 bases to trimming and J lost 0 bases, with 24 bases between them. CDR3: CASSFGAFNSDSGSYEQYF. The CDR3 DNA sequence: TGCGCCAGCAGCTTCGGGGCGTTTAATTCGGACAGCGGCTCCTACGAGCAGTACTTC.

This chain joins TRBV5-1 and TRBJ2-7, with 11 bases aligning to TRBD2. V gave up 4 bases and J gave up 5 bases; unmatched junction bases: 11. The CDR3 is 16 amino acids. Germline CDR1 is SGHRS and CDR2 is YFSETQ. The chain's CDR3 is CASSPAGASGGHEQYV. The CDR3 coding sequence is TGCGCCAGCAGCCCGGCCGGGGCTAGCGGGGGGCACGAGCAGTACGTC.

This rearrangement joins TRBV30 to TRBJ2-5; D not resolved. The germline V gene encodes CDR1 GTSNPN and CDR2 SVGIG (reference sequence). The V end lost 0 bases, the J end lost 2 bases, and 4 bases lay between the germline ends. This CDR3 has 12 amino acids. CDR3 DNA: TGTGCCTGGAGTGTCCAGCAAGAGACCCAGTACTTC. Amino acid sequence: CAWSVQQETQYF.

This clone is medium-sized by share. V usage is TRBV7-5 and J usage is TRBJ1-5; TRBD1 is the table's D call and was not checked against the DNA. TRBV7-5 is a pseudogene. This CDR3 contains 16 residues. In DNA, the CDR3 is TGTGCCAGAGACAGGGTAGACCTAATAGGCAATCAGCCCCAGCATTTT. It specifies CARDRVDLIGNQPQHF.

The chain has TRBV5-6 and TRBJ2-5; 8 bases fit TRBD1. Trimming removed 2 bases from V and 5 bases from J; junction bases left unmatched: 5. The germline CDR1 and CDR2 sequences are SGHDT and YYEEEE. The CDR3 loop spans 14 amino acids. Here the CDR3 DNA reads TGTGCCAGCAGCTTCGGACAGGGATGGGAGACCCAGTACTTC. Translation: CASSFGQGWETQYF.

The chain carries TRBV6-5 and TRBJ2-7, with no clear D. Germline assignment: CDR1 MNHEY and CDR2 SVGAGI. This CDR3 is 13 amino acids long. The V end lost 1 base, the J end lost 3 bases, and 7 bases lay between the germline ends. CDR3 sequence: CASSYLGGYEQYF. CDR3 nucleotides: TGTGCCAGCAGTTACTTAGGCGGCTACGAGCAGTACTTC.

This sequence joins TRBV6-5 and TRBJ2-7; D ambiguous. Deletions cut 0 bases from V and 0 bases from J, with 6 bases between. Germline V CDR1 and CDR2: MNHEY, SVGAGI. The CDR3 totals 14 residues. CDR3 sequence (DNA): TGTGCCAGCAGTTACTCGCCATACTCCTACGAGCAGTACTTC. Translated: CASSYSPYSYEQYF.